This paragraph covers one T cell receptor (beta chain) sequence. Antigen: not known. The junction differs from germline at one of its ends, possibly a read error. This CDR3 contains 14 residues. The V gene's germline CDR1 is MNHNS and CDR2 SASEGT. Samples came from axillary lymph nodes draining the breast cancer. TCRdb redid the calling of the multiplex PCR reads with MiXCR, one entry per CDR3 protein. The data contain about 180,000 distinct CDR3 sequences, approximately 33% of them singletons. This record belongs to a study of breast tumors, draining lymph nodes, adjacent tissues. Whole-study findings and limits: Tumor TCR diversity was below lymph nodes but above nontumor tissue. That most tumor T cells come from lymph nodes remained unproven. The data were judged consistent with most tumor T cells coming from lymph node and expanding in tumor.

This rearrangement joins TRBV6-1 to TRBJ1-4; maybe TRBD1 (6 bases). This clonotype originated in a female donor with breast cancer. Some clones in this sample may be carry-over from other donors' samples. The source material was axillary lymph node tissue. CDR3 sequence: CASTLDPGHRSGIF. CDR3 nucleotide sequence: TGTGCCAGCACCCTGGATCCGGGACACCGGTCTGGAATTTTT.